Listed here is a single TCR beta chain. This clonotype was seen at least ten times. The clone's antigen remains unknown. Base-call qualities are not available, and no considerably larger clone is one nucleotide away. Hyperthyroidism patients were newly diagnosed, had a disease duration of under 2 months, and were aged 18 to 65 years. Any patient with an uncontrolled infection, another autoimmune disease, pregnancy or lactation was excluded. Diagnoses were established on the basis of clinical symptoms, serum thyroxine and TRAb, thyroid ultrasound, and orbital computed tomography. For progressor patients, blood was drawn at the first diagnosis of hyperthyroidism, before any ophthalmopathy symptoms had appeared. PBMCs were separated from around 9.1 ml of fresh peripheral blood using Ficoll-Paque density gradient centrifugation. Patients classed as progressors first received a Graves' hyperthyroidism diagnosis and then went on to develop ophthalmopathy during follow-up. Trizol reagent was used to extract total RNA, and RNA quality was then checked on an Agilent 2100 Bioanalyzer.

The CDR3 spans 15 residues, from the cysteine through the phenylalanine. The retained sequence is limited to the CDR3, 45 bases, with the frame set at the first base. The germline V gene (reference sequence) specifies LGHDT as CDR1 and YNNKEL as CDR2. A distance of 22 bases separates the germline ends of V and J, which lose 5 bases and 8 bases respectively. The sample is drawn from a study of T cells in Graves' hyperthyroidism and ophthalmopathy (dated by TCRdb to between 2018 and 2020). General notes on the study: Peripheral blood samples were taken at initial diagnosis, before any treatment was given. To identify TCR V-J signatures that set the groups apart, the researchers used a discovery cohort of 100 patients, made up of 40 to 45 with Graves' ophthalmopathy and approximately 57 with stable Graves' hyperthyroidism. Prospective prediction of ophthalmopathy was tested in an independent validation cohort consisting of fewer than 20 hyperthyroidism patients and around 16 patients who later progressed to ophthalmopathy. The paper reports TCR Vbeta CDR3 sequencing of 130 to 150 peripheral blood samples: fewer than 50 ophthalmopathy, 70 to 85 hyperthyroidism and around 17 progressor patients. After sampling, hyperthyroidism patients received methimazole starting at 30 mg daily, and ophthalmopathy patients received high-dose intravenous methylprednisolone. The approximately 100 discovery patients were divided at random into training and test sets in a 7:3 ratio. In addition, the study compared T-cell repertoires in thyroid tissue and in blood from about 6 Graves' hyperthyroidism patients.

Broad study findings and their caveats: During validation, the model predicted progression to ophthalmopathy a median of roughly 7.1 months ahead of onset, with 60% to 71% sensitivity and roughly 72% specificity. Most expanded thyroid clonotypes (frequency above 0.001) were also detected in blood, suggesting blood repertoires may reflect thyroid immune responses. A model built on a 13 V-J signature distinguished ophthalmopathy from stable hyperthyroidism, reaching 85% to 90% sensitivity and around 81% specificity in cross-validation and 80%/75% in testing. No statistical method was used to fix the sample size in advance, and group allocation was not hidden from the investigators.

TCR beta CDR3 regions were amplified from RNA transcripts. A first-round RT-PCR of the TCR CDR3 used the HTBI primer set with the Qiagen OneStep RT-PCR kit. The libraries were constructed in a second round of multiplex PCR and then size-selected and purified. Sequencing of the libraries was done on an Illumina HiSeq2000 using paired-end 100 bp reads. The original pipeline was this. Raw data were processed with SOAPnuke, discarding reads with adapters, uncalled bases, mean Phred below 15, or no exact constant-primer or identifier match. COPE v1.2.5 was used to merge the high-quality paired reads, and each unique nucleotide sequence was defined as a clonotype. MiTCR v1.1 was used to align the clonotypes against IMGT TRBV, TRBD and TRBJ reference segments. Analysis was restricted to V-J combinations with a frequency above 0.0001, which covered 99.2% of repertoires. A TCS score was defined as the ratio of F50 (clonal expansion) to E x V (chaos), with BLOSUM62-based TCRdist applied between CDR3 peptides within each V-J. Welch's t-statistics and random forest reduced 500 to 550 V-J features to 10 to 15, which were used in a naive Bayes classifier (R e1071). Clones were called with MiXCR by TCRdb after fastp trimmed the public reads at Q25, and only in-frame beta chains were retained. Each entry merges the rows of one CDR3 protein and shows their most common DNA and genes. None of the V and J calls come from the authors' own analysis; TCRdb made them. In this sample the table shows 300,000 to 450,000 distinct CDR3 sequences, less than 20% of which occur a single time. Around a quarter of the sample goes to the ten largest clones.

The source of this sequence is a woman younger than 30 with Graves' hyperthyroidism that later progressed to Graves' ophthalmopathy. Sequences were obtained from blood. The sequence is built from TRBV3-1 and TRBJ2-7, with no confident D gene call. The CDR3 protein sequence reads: CASSFRASGLKKQYF. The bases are TGTGCCAGCAGCTTCCGGGCGTCCGGGTTGAAGAAGCAGTACTTC.